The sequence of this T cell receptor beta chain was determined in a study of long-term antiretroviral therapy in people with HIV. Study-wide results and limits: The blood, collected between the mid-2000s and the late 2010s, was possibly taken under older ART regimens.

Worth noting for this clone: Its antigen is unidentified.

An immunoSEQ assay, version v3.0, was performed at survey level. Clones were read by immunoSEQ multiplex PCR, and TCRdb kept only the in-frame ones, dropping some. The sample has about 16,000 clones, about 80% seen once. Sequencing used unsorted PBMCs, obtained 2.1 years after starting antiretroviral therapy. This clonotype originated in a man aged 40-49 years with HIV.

The CDR3 reads CASSGNRRANYGYTF. Written as DNA, the CDR3 is TGTGCCAGCAGCGGAAACAGGAGAGCTAACTATGGCTACACCTTC. This sequence joins TRBV9 and TRBJ1-2; D may be TRBD1 (5 bases). In germline, CDR1 is SGDLS, CDR2 YYNGEE. V lost 3 bases, J lost 0 bases, and 12 bases lay in between. The CDR3 has 15 amino acids.